This TCR beta chain was documented in a study of T cells after yellow fever vaccination. This clonotype was observed many times. For TCR, cDNA came from 5'RACE template switching, which added a universal primer site and UMIs. TCRdb reprocessed the 5' RACE reads via MiXCR and lists one record per CDR3 protein. The sample comprises about 260,000 distinct CDR3 sequences, around 5.3% of which are singletons, and less than 3.5% rests with the top ten. V lost 5 bases and J lost 4, with 14 bases in between. From germline, CDR1 is SEHNR and CDR2 FQNEAQ (reference sequence). This CDR3 comprises 14 residues. The sample consisted of CD4+ T cells sorted from PBMCs, taken on the day of the yellow fever booster vaccination. This TCR was recovered from a young man who received the YFV17D yellow fever vaccine. This rearrangement joins TRBV7-9 to TRBJ2-5; either TRBD1 or TRBD2 may fit D (5 bases each). CDR3 nucleotides: TGTGCCAGCAGCCGGGGCTACGTGGCAGAGACCCAGTACTTC. It translates to CASSRGYVAETQYF.